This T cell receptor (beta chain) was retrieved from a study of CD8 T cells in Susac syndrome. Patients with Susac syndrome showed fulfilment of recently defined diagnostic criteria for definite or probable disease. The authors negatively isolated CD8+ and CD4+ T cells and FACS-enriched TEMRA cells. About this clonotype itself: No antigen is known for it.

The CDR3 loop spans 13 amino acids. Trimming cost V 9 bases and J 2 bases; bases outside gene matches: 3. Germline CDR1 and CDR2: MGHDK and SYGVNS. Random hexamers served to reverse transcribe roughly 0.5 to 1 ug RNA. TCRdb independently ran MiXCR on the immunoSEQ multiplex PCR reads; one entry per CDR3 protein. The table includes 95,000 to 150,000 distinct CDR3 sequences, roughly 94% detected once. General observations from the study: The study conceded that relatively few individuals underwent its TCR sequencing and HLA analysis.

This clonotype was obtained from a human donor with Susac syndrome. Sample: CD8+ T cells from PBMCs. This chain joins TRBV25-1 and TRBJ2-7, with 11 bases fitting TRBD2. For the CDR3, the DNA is TGTGCCAGTAGCGGGGGGGCCCCCTACGAGCAGTACTTC. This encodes CASSGGAPYEQYF.